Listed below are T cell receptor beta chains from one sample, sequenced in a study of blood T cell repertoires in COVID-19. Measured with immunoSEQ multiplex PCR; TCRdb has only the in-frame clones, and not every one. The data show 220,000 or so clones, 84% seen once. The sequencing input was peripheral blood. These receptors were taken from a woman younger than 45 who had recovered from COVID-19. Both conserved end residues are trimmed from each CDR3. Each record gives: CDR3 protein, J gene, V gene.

CDR3 protein: ASSSLTLVGTTSPYEQY
J gene: TRBJ2-7
V gene: TRBV7-9

CDR3 protein: SVEDHGRTGTTSYEQY
J gene: TRBJ2-7
V gene: TRBV29-1

CDR3 protein: ASSLDWHYSGSGETQY
J gene: TRBJ2-5
V gene: TRBV11-2

CDR3 protein: ASSFGNIGAGELF
J gene: TRBJ2-2
V gene: TRBV5-1

CDR3 protein: ASSDFTLSGSSGANVLT
J gene: TRBJ2-6
V gene: TRBV19

CDR3 protein: AWGGRGLKLF
J gene: TRBJ1-4
V gene: TRBV30

CDR3 protein: ASRLDRATEAF
J gene: TRBJ1-1
V gene: TRBV27

CDR3 protein: ASSLRGGETQY
J gene: TRBJ2-5
V gene: TRBV5-6

CDR3 protein: ASSWTGKGHGYT
J gene: TRBJ1-2
V gene: TRBV5-1

CDR3 protein: ASSEAKQGAMSYEQY
J gene: TRBJ2-7
V gene: TRBV2

CDR3 protein: ASGDRAQETQY
J gene: TRBJ2-5
V gene: TRBV7-7

CDR3 protein: ASSFVGGMADTQY
J gene: TRBJ2-3
V gene: TRBV27

CDR3 protein: ASSDSQPQH
J gene: TRBJ1-5
V gene: TRBV6-1

CDR3 protein: ASGAYGYT
J gene: TRBJ1-2
V gene: TRBV7-9

CDR3 protein: ASSAAGSYEQY
J gene: TRBJ2-7
V gene: TRBV10-1

CDR3 protein: ASSLVTSGLVYQETQY
J gene: TRBJ2-5
V gene: TRBV28

CDR3 protein: ASSQGGNTEAF
J gene: TRBJ1-1
V gene: TRBV14

CDR3 protein: SVSRDRGYGYT
J gene: TRBJ1-2
V gene: TRBV29-1

CDR3 protein: ASSVDTFYEQY
J gene: TRBJ2-7
V gene: TRBV2

CDR3 protein: ASSLAVSQPQH
J gene: TRBJ1-5
V gene: TRBV7-2

CDR3 protein: ASSLSSGDGETQY
J gene: TRBJ2-5
V gene: TRBV28

CDR3 protein: ATAGGRSSYNEQF
J gene: TRBJ2-1
V gene: TRBV28

CDR3 protein: ASALRGSSYNEQF
J gene: TRBJ2-1
V gene: TRBV2

CDR3 protein: ASRRGQGTYEQY
J gene: TRBJ2-7
V gene: TRBV19